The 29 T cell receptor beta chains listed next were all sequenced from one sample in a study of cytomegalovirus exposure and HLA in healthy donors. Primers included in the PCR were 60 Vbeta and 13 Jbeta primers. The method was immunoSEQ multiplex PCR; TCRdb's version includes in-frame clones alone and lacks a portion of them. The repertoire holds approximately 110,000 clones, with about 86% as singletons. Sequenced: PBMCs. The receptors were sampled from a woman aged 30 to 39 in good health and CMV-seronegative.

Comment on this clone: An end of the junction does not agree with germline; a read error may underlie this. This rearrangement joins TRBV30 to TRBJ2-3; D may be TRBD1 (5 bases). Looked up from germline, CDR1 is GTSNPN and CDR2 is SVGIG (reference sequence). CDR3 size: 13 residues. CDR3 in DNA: TGTGCTTGGACATTGACTAGCACAGATACGCAGTATTTT. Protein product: CAWTLTSTDTQYF.

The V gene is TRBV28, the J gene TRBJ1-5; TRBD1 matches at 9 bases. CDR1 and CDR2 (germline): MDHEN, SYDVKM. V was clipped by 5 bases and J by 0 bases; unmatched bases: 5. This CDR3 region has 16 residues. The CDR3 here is CASSRGTGSSNQPQHF. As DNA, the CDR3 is TGTGCCAGCAGTAGGGGGACAGGGAGTAGCAATCAGCCCCAGCATTTT.

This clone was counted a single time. CDR3 in DNA: TGTGCCAGCAGCTTAGGGGCGGGAGGGCCCTACGAGCAGTACTTC. This gives the protein CASSLGAGGPYEQYF. This chain links TRBV7-9 with TRBJ2-5; 9 bases line up with TRBD2. The last part of the DNA fits TRBJ2-7 better; the J call may be wrong. The germline gives CDR1 SEHNR, CDR2 FQNEAQ (reference sequence). This CDR3 region has 15 residues.

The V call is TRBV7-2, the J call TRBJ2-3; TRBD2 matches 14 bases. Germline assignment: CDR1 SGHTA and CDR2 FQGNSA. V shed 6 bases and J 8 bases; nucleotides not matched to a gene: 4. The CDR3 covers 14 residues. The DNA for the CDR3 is TGTGCCAGCAGTATTGGGACTAGCGGGAGTACGCAGTATTTT. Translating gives CASSIGTSGSTQYF. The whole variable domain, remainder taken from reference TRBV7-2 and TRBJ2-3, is GAGVSQSPSNKVTEKGKDVELRCDPISGHTALYWYRQSLGQGLEFLIYFQGNSAPDKSGLPSDRFSAERTGGSVSTLTIQRTQQEDSAVYLCASSIGTSGSTQYFGPGTRLTVL.

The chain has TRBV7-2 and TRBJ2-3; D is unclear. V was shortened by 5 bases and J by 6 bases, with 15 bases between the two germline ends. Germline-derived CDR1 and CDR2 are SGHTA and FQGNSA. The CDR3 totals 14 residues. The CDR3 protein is CASSVASTLDTQYF. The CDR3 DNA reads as TGTGCCAGCAGCGTGGCCTCCACCCTGGATACGCAGTATTTT.

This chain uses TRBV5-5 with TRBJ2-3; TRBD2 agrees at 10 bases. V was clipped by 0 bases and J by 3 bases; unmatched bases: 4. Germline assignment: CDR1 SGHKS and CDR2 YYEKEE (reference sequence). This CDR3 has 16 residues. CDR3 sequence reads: CASSLVTSGVTDTQYF. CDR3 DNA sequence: TGTGCCAGCAGCTTGGTTACTAGCGGGGTAACAGATACGCAGTATTTT.

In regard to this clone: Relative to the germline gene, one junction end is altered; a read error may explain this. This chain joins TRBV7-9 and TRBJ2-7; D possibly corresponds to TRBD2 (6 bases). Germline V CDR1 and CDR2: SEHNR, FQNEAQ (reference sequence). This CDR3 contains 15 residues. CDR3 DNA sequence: TGTTCCAGCAGCTTAGTTCGGGAGTCCCCCTACGAGCAGTACTTC. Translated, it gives CSSSLVRESPYEQYF.

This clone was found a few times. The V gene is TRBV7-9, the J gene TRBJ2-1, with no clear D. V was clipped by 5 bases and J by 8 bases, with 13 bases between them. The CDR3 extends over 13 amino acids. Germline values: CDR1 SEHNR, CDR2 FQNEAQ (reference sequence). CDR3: CASSPEATHEQFF. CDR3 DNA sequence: TGTGCCAGCAGCCCAGAAGCGACGCATGAGCAGTTCTTC.

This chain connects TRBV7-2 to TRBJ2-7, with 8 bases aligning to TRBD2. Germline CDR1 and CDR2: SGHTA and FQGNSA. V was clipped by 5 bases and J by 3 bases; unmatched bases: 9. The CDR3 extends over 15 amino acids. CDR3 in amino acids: CASSVTGGISYEQYF. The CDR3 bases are TGTGCCAGCAGCGTGACGGGAGGGATAAGCTACGAGCAGTACTTC.

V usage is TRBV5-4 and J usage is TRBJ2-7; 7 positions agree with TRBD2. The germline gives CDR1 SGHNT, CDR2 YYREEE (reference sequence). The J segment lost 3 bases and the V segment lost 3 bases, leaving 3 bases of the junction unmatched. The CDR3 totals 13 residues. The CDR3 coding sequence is TGTGCCAGCAGCTCCCGGGACTACTACGAGCAGTACTTC. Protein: CASSSRDYYEQYF.

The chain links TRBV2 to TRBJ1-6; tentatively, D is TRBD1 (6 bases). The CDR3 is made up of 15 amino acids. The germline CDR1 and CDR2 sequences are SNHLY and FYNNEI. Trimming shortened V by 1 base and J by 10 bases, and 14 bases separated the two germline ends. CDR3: CASSEGGGPGSPLHF. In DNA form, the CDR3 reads TGTGCCAGCAGTGAAGGGGGGGGGCCCGGGTCACCCCTCCACTTT.

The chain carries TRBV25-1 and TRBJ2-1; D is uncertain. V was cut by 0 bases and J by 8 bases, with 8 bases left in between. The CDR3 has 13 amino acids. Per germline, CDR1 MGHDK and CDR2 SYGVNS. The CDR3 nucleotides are TGTGCCAGCAGTGAATATCGAGGAGATGAGCAGTTCTTC. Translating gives CASSEYRGDEQFF.

The chain's CDR3 is CATASGLADNEQFF. For the CDR3, the DNA is TGTGCCACCGCCTCGGGACTAGCGGACAATGAGCAGTTCTTC. The chain has TRBV7-3 and TRBJ2-1; 11 nucleotides match TRBD2. Germline lookup yields CDR1 SGHTA and CDR2 FQGTGA. Trimming removed 10 bases from V and 5 bases from J; junction bases left unmatched: 7. The CDR3 sequence is 14 residues long.

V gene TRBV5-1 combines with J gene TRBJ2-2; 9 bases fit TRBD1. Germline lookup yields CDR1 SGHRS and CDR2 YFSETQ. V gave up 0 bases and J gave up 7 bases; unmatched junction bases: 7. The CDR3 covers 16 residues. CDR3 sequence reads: CASSLAGTGSYGELFF. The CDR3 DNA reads TGCGCCAGCAGCTTGGCCGGGACAGGGTCCTACGGGGAGCTGTTTTTT.

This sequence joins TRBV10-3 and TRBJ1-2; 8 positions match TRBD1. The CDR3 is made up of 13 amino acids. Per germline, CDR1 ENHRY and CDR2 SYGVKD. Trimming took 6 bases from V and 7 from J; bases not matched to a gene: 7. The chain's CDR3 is CAIRETGEAGYTF. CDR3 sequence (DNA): TGTGCCATCAGAGAGACAGGGGAGGCTGGCTACACCTTC.

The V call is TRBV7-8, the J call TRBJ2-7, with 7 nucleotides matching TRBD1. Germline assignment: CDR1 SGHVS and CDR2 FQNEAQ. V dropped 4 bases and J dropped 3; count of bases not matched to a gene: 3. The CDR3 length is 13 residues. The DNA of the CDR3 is TGTGCCAGCAGCTCGACAGGGTTCTACGAGCAGTACTTC. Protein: CASSSTGFYEQYF.

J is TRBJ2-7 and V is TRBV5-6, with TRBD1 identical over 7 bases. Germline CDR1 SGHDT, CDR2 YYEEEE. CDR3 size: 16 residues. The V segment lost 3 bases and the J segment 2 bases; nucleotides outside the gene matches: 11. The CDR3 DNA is TGTGCCAGCAGCTCCTCGGGACGGGACAGCCCCTACGAGCAGTACTTC. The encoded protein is CASSSSGRDSPYEQYF.

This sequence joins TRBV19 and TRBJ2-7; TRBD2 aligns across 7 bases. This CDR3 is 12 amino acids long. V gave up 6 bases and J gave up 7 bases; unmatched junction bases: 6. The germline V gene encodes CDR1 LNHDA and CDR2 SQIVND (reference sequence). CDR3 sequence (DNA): TGTGCCAGTAGGGGAGGCGGGGGAGAGCAGTACTTC. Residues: CASRGGGGEQYF.

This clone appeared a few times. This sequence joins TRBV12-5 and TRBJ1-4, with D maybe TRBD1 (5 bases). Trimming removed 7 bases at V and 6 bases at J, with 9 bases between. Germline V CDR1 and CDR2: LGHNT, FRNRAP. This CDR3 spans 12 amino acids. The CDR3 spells CASADRYEKLFF. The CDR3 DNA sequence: TGTGCTAGTGCCGACAGATATGAAAAACTGTTTTTT.

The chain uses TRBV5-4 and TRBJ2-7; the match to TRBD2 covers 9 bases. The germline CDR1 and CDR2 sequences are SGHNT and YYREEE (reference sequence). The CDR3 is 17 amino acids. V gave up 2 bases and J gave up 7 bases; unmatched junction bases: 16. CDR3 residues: CASSFGGIAGARKEQYF. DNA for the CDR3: TGTGCCAGCAGCTTTGGTGGGATAGCGGGGGCTCGAAAAGAGCAGTACTTC.

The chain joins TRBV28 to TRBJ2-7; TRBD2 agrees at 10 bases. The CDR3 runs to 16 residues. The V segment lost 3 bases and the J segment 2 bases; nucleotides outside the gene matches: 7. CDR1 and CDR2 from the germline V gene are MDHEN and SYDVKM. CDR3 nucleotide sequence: TGTGCCAGCAGTTTCAATCCCGGGACTAGCGCCTACGAGCAGTACTTC. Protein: CASSFNPGTSAYEQYF.

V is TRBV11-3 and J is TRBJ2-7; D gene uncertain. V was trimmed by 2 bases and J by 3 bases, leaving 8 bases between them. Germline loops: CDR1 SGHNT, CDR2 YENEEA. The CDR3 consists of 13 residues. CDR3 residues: CASSLLADYEQYF. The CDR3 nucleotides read TGTGCCAGCAGCTTATTGGCGGACTACGAGCAGTACTTC.

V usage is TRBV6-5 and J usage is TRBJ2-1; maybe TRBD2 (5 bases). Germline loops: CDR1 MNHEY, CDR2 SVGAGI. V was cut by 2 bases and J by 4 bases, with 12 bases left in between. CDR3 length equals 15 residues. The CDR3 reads CASSYGGSVYNEQFF. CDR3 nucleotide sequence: TGTGCCAGCAGTTACGGCGGGTCGGTTTACAATGAGCAGTTCTTC.

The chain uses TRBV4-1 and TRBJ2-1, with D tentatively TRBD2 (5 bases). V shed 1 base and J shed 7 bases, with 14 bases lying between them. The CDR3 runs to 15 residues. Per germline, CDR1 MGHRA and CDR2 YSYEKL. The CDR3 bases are TGCGCCAGCAGCCAAGGTTCCAAGAGGGTAAATGAGCAGTTCTTC. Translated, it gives CASSQGSKRVNEQFF.

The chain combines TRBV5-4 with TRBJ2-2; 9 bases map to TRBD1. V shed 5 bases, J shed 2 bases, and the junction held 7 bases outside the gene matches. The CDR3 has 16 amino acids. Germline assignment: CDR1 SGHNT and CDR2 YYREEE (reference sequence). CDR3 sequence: CASSREQGANTGELFF. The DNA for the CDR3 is TGTGCCAGCAGTCGCGAACAGGGGGCAAACACCGGGGAGCTGTTTTTT.

The DNA of the CDR3 is TGTGCCAGTAGTTTGTCGGACAGCAGCTCTGGAAACACCATATATTTT. Protein: CASSLSDSSSGNTIYF. V is TRBV19 and J is TRBJ1-3; possible D gene TRBD1, 6 bases. Trimming took 5 bases from V and 0 from J, leaving 14 bases between them. The CDR3 has 16 residues. Per the germline V gene, CDR1 is LNHDA and CDR2 is SQIVND (reference sequence).

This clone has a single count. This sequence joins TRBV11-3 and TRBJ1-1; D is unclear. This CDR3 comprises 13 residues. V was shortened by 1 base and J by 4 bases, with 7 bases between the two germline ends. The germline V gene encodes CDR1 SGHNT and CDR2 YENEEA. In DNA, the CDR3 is TGTGCCAGCAGCTTAGGGCAGGCCACTGAAGCTTTCTTT. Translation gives CASSLGQATEAFF.

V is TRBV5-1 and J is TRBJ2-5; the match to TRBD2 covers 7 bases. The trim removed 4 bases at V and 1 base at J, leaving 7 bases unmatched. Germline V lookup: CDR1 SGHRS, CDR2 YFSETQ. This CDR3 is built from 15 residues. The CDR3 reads CASSPVGGSQETQYF. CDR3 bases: TGCGCCAGCAGCCCAGTGGGAGGGTCCCAAGAGACCCAGTACTTC.

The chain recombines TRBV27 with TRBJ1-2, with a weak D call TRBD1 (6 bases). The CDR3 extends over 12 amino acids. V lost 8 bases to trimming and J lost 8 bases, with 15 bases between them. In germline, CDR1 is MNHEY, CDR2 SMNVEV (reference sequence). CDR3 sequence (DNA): TGTGCCAGCGGGGAGCAGGGGAAGGGCTACACCTTC. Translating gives CASGEQGKGYTF.